This section outlines one TCR beta chain sequence together with its context. Germline V gene lookup returns CDR1 LGHDT and CDR2 YNNKEL (reference sequence). The V and J ends lost 1 base and 6 bases, in that order; junction bases with no gene match: 10. CDR3 length equals 17 residues. This specimen comes from a study of blood T cell repertoires in COVID-19. The authors' processing: How many nucleated cells were present was estimated from reference gene primer amplification. Sequencing used immunoSEQ multiplex PCR; TCRdb keeps in-frame clones, though not all of them. V and J calls and clone size follow that table, whereas D and trimming were derived from the DNA. The sample contains about 100,000 clones, less than 85% of which appear only once.

The chain recombines TRBV3-1 (or the pseudogene TRBV3-2) with TRBJ2-7; TRBD1 aligns across 12 bases. Sequenced: peripheral blood. This receptor was identified in a woman between 65 and 79 years old with active or convalescent COVID-19. The CDR3 loop is CASSQVSRDRGLGEQYF. As DNA, the CDR3 is TGTGCCAGCAGCCAAGTGTCCCGGGACAGGGGGCTGGGCGAGCAGTACTTC.